The clone carrying this T cell receptor (beta chain) has more than one count but fewer than ten. Its antigen is still unknown. In the PCR, 60 Vbeta and 13 Jbeta primers were used. This table comes from immunoSEQ multiplex PCR, and its TCRdb copy is limited to in-frame clones, with some not included. The repertoire holds about 190,000 clones, roughly 80% seen once, with 3.5% to 4% in the top ten. This specimen comes from a study of cytomegalovirus exposure and HLA in healthy donors. Study-wide findings and caveats: Reported performance of the classifier showed diagnosis of cytomegalovirus status with high specificity and sensitivity. An analysis was carried out later, and it reportedly showed fewer N-insertions in an Asian-associated ancestry cluster than the approximately 700-donor mean.

Sequenced material: PBMCs. This clonotype was sampled from a man aged 50-59 years in good health and CMV-seronegative.

This chain's CDR3 is CASSQGGPDEQFF. The DNA for the CDR3 is TGCGCCAGCAGCCAAGGGGGGCCGGATGAGCAGTTCTTC. The V call is TRBV4-3, the J call TRBJ2-1; a weak D match, TRBD1 (6 bases). The CDR3 extends over 13 amino acids. Trimming took 1 base from V and 8 from J, leaving 9 bases between them. The germline V gene encodes CDR1 LGHNA and CDR2 YSLEER.